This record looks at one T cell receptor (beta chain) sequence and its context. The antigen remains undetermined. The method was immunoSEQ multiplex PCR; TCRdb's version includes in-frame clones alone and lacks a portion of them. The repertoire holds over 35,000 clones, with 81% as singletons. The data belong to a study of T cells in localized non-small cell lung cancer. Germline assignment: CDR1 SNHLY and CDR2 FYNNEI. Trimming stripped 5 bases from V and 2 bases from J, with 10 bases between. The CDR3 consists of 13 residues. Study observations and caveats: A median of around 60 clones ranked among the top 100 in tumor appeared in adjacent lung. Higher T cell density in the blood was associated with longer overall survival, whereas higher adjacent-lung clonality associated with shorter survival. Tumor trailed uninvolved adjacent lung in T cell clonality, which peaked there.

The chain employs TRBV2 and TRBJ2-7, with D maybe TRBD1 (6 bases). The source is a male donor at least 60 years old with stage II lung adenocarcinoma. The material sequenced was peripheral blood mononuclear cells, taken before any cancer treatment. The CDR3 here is CASSSGTTYEQYF. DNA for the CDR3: TGTGCCAGCAGTTCCGGGACAACCTACGAGCAGTACTTC.